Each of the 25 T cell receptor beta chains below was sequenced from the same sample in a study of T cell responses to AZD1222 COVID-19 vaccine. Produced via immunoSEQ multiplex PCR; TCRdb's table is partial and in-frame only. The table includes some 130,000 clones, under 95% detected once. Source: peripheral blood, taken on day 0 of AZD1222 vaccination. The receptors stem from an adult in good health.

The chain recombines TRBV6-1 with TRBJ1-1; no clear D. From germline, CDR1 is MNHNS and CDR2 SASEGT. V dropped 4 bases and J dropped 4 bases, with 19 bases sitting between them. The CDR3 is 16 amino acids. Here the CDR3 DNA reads TGTGCCAGCAGTGGCCGGGAGGCAGTCTCCTTCACTGAAGCTTTCTTT. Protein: CASSGREAVSFTEAFF.

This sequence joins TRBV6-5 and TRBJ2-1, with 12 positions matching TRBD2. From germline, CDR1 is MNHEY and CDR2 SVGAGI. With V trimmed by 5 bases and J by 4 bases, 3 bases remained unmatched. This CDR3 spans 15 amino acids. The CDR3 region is CASSTTSGGYNEQFF. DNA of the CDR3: TGTGCCAGCAGTACGACTAGCGGGGGTTACAATGAGCAGTTCTTC.

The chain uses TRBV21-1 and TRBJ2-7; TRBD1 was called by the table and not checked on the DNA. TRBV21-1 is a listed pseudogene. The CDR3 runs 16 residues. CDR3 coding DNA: TGTGCCAGCCTGGGACAGGCGAACTTGGGCTCCTACGAGCAGTACTTC. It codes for CASLGQANLGSYEQYF.

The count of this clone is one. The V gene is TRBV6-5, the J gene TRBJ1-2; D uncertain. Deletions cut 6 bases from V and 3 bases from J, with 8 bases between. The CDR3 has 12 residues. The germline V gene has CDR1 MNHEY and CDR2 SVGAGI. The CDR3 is CASSDNDYGYTF. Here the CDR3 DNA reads TGTGCCAGCAGCGACAACGACTATGGCTACACCTTC.

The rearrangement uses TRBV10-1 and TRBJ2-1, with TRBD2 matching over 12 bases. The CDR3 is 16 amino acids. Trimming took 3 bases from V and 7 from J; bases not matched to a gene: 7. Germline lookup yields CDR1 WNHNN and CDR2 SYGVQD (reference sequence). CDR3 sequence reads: CASSESLAGGPNEQFF. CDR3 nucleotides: TGCGCCAGCAGTGAATCTCTAGCGGGGGGGCCGAATGAGCAGTTCTTC.

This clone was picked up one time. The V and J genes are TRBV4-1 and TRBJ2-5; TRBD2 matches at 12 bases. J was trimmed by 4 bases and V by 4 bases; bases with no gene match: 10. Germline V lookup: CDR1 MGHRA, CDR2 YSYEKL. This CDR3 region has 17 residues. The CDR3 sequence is CASSRVPGLAGGETQYF. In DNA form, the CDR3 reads TGCGCCAGCAGCCGCGTCCCGGGACTAGCGGGTGGAGAGACCCAGTACTTC.

CDR3: CASSLLSPGITEAFF. The CDR3 DNA reads TGTGCCAGCAGCTTATTAAGTCCGGGGATCACTGAAGCTTTCTTT. V usage is TRBV7-8 and J usage is TRBJ1-1; unclear D gene. The CDR3 sequence is 15 residues long. V was clipped by 2 bases and J by 4 bases, with 14 bases between them. The germline V gene encodes CDR1 SGHVS and CDR2 FQNEAQ.

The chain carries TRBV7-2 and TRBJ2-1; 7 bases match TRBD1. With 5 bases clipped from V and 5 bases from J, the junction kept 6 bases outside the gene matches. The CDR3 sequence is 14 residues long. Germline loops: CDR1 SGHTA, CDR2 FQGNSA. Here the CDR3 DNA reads TGTGCCAGCAGCCCTGGGACAGTTAACAATGAGCAGTTCTTC. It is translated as CASSPGTVNNEQFF.

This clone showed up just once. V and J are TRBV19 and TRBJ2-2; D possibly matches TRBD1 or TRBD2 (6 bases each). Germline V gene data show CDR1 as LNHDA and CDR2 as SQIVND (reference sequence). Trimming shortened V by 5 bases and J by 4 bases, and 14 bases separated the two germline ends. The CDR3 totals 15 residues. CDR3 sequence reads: CASSWRGASTGELFF. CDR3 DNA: TGTGCCAGTAGTTGGAGGGGGGCGAGCACCGGGGAGCTGTTTTTT.

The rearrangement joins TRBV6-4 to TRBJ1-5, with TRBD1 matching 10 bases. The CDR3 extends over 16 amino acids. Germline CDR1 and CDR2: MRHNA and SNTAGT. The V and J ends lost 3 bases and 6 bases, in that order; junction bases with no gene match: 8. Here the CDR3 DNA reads TGTGCCAGCAGTGAGAGGGGACAGGGGAGAGCTCAGCCCCAGCATTTT. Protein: CASSERGQGRAQPQHF.

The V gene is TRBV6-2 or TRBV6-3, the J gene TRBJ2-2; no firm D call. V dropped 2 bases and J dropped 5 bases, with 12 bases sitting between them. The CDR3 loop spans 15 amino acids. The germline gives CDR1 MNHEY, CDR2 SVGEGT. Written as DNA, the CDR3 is TGTGCCAGCAGTTACACCAGGATGGGGACCGGGGAGCTGTTTTTT. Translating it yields CASSYTRMGTGELFF.

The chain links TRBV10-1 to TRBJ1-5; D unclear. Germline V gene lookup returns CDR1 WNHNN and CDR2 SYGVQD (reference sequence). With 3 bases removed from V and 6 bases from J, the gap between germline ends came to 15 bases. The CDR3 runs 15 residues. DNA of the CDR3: TGCGCCAGCAGTGACGAGGCCGCGGGCACTCAGCCCCAGCATTTT. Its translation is CASSDEAAGTQPQHF.

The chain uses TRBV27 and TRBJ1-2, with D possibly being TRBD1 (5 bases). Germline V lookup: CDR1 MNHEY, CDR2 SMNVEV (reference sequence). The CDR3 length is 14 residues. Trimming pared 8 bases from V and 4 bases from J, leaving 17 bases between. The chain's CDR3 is CASCSREFGYGYTF. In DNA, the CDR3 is TGTGCCAGCTGTTCCAGGGAATTCGGCTATGGCTACACCTTC.

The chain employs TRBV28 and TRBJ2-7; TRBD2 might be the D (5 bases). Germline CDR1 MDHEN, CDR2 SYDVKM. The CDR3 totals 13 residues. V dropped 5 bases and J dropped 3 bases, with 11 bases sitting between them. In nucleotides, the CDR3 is TGTGCCAGCAGTCTGGAGGCGATCTACGAGCAGTACTTC. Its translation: CASSLEAIYEQYF. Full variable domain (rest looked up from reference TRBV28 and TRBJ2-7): DVKVTQSSRYLVKRTGEKVFLECVQDMDHENMFWYRQDPGLGLRLIYFSYDVKMKEKGDIPEGYSVSREKKERFSLILESASTNQTSMYLCASSLEAIYEQYFGPGTRLTVT.

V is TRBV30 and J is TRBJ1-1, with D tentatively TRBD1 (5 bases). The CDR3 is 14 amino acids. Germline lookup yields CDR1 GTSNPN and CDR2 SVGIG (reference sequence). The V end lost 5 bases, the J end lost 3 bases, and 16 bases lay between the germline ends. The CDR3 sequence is CAWGPLDRDTEAFF. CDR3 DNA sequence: TGTGCCTGGGGTCCCTTAGACAGAGACACTGAAGCTTTCTTT.

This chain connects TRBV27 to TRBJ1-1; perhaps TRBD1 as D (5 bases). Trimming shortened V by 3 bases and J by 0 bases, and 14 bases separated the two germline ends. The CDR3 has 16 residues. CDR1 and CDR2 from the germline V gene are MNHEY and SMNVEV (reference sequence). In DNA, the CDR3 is TGTGCCAGCAGTTTCCTCCAGGGCAGCCTGAACACTGAAGCTTTCTTT. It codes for CASSFLQGSLNTEAFF.

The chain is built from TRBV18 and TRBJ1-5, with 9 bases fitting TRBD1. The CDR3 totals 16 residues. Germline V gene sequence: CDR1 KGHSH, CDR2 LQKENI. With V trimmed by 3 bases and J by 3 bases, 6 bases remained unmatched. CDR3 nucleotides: TGTGCCAGCTCACCGGGACAGGGTCGAAACAATCAGCCCCAGCATTTT. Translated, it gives CASSPGQGRNNQPQHF.

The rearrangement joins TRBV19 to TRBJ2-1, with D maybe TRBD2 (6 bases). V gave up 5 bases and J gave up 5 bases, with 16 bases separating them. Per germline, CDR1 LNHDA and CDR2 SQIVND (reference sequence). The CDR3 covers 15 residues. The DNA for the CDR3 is TGTGCCAGTAGTGCCCACGGGGGAGGAAACAATGAGCAGTTCTTC. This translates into CASSAHGGGNNEQFF.

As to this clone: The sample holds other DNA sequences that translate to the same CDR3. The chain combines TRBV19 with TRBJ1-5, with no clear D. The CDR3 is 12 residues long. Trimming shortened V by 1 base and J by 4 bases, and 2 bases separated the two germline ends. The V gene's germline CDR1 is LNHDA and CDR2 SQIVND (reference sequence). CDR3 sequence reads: CASSIGNQPQHF. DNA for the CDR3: TGTGCCAGTAGTATAGGTAATCAGCCCCAGCATTTT.

Here the CDR3 reads CASSQPGAGYTF. In DNA form, the CDR3 reads TGTGCCAGCAGCCAGCCGGGGGCTGGCTACACCTTC. The V call is TRBV3-1 (or the pseudogene TRBV3-2), the J call TRBJ1-2; possible D gene TRBD1, 6 bases. The germline V gene has CDR1 LGHDT and CDR2 YNNKEL (reference sequence). The CDR3 covers 12 residues. V lost 3 bases and J lost 7, with 9 bases in between.

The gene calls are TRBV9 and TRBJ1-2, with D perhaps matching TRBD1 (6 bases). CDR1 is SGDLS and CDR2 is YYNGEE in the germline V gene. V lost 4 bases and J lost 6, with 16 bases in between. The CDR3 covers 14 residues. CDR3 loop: CASSSDRPGNGYTF. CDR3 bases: TGTGCCAGCAGCTCCGACAGGCCAGGGAATGGCTACACCTTC.

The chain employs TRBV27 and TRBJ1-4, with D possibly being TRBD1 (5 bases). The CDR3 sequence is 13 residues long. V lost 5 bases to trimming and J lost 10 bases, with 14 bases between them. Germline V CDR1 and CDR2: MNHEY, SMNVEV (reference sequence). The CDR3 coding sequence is TGTGCCAGCAGTACCCAGACGGGACTAAAACTGTTTTTT. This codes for CASSTQTGLKLFF.

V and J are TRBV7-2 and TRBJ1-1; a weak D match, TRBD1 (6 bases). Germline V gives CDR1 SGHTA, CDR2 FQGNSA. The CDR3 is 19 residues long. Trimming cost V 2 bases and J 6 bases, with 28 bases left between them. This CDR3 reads CASSLMSSRSGTRRSEAFF. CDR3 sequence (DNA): TGTGCCAGCAGCTTAATGTCAAGCCGGTCCGGGACACGAAGATCTGAAGCTTTCTTT.

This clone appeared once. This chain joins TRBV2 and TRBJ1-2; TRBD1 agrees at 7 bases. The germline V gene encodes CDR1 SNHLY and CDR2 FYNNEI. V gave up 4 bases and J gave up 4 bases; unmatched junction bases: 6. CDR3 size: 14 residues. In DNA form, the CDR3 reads TGTGCCAGCAGTGTCCTGGACAGGACCTATGGCTACACCTTC. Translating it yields CASSVLDRTYGYTF.

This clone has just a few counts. The CDR3 region has the DNA TGTGCCACCGACCCGTTTGGGGTAAATCAGCCCCAGCATTTT. It yields the protein CATDPFGVNQPQHF. The J gene is TRBJ1-5, the V gene TRBV19; no clear D gene. The CDR3 has 14 residues. Trimming cost V 10 bases and J 4 bases, with 17 bases left between them. Looked up from germline, CDR1 is LNHDA and CDR2 is SQIVND (reference sequence).